The 4 T cell receptor beta chains in this list originate from one sample, sequenced in a study of blood T cell dynamics during melanoma immunotherapy. This sample's time point: pre-treatment baseline. The table came from immunoSEQ multiplex PCR; TCRdb's copy has only in-frame clones and leaves some out. The sample includes over 9,500 clones, roughly 80% of them seen just once. The starting material was blood, obtained from a patient treated with checkpoint blockade. The receptors here all came from a human donor with melanoma.

Only one count was recorded for this clone. V gene TRBV10-3 combines with J gene TRBJ1-1, with a tentative D call TRBD1 (5 bases). V was shortened by 2 bases and J by 12 bases, with 10 bases between the two germline ends. Germline V gene sequence: CDR1 ENHRY, CDR2 SYGVKD. This CDR3 has 11 residues. CDR3 DNA sequence: TGTGCCATCAGTGAGGGGGGGGGAACTTTCTTT. It codes for CAISEGGGTFF.

The V call is TRBV6-5, the J call TRBJ1-4; TRBD1 matches 9 bases. The length of the CDR3 is 15 residues. The V and J ends lost 5 bases and 10 bases, in that order; junction bases with no gene match: 11. Germline CDR1 is MNHEY and CDR2 is SVGAGI. The CDR3 nucleotides read TGTGCCAGCAGTCACACCCGGACAGGGGAGGGAAAACTGTTTTTT. This sequence encodes CASSHTRTGEGKLFF.

J is TRBJ2-1 and V is TRBV6-6; possibly TRBD1 for D (6 bases). The CDR3 runs 12 residues. V dropped 6 bases and J dropped 7 bases, with 10 bases sitting between them. The germline V gene has CDR1 MNHNY and CDR2 SVGAGI (reference sequence). This CDR3 is CASSSQGNEQFF. The CDR3 nucleotides are TGTGCCAGCAGCAGTCAGGGGAATGAGCAGTTCTTC.

This clone appeared once. This CDR3 is CASSSSSYNSPLHF. The DNA of the CDR3 is TGTGCCAGCTCAAGTAGCTCCTATAATTCACCCCTCCACTTT. V gene TRBV18 combines with J gene TRBJ1-6; D remains ambiguous. Germline CDR1 KGHSH, CDR2 LQKENI. Trimming stripped 5 bases from V and 0 bases from J, with 5 bases between. The CDR3 is made up of 14 amino acids. The whole variable domain, remainder taken from reference TRBV18 and TRBJ1-6, is NAGVMQNPRHLVRRRGQEARLRCSPMKGHSHVYWYRQLPEEGLKFMVYLQKENIIDESGMPKERFSAEFPKEGPSILRIQQVVRGDSAAYFCASSSSSYNSPLHFGNGTRLTVT.